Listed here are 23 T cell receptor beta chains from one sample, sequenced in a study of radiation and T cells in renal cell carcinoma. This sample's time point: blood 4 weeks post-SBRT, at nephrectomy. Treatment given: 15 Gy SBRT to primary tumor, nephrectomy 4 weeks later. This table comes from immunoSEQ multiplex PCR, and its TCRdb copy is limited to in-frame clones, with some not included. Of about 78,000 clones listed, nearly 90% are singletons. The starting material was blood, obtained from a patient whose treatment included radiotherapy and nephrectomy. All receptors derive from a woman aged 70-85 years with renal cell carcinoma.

The CDR3 loop is CASSQGSSGANVLTF. The DNA of the CDR3 is TGCGCCAGCAGTCAAGGAAGCTCTGGGGCCAACGTCCTGACTTTC. The chain uses TRBV23-1 and TRBJ2-6; D is uncertain. TRBV23-1 is noted as an ORF with a role that remains uncertain. Deletions cut 2 bases from V and 0 bases from J, with 5 bases between. The CDR3 consists of 15 residues.

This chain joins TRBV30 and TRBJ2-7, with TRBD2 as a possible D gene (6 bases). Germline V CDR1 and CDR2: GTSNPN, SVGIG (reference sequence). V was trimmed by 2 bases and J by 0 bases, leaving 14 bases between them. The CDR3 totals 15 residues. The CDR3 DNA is TGTGCCTGGAGTAGGGACTTAATAAGCTCCTACGAGCAGTACTTC. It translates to CAWSRDLISSYEQYF.

CDR3 protein: CASSQSPTGREQYF. In nucleotides, the CDR3 is TGCGCCAGCAGCCAATCCCCGACAGGGCGGGAGCAGTACTTC. The J gene is TRBJ2-7, the V gene TRBV4-1, with 7 bases fitting TRBD1. Unmatched junction bases numbered 8, after V lost 2 bases and J lost 7 bases. Germline V gene lookup returns CDR1 MGHRA and CDR2 YSYEKL. CDR3 length equals 14 residues.

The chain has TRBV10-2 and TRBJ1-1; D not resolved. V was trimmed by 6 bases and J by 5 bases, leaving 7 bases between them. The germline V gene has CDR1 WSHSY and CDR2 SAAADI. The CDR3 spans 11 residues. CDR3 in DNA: TGCGCCAGCAGGAAAGGGACTGAAGCTTTCTTT. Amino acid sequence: CASRKGTEAFF.

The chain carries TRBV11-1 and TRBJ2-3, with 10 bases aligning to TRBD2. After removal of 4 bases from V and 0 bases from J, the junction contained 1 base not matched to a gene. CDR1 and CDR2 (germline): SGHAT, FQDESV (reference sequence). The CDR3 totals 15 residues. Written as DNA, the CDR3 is TGTGCCAGCAGCTATAGCGGGGGGAGCACAGATACGCAGTATTTT. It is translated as CASSYSGGSTDTQYF. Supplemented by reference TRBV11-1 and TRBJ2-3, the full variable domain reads EAEVAQSPRYKITEKSQAVAFWCDPISGHATLYWYRQILGQGPELLVQFQDESVVDDSQLPKDRFSAERLKGVDSTLKIQPAELGDSAMYLCASSYSGGSTDTQYFGPGTRLTVL.

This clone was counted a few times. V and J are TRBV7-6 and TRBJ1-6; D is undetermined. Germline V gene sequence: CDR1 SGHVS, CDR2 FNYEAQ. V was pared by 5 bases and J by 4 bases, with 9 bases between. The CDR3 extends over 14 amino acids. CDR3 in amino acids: CASSPGPYNSPLHF. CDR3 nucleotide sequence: TGTGCCAGCAGCCCTGGACCATATAATTCACCCCTCCACTTT.

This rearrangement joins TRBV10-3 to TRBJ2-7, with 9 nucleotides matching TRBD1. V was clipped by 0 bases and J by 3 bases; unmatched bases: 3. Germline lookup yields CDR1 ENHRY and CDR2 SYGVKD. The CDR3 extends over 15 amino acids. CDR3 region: CAISESTGGHYEQYF. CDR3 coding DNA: TGTGCCATCAGTGAGTCAACAGGGGGCCACTACGAGCAGTACTTC.

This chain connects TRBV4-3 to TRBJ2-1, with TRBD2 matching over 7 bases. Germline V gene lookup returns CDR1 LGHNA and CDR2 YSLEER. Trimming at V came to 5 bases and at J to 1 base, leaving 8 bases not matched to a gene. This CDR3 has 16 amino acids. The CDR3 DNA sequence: TGCGCCAGCAGCTCATCACTAGCGTCGTCCTACAATGAGCAGTTCTTC. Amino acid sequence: CASSSSLASSYNEQFF.

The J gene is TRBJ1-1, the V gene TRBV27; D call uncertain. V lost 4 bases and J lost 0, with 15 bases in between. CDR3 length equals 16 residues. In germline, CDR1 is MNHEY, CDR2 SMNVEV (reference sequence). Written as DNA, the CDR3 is TGTGCCAGCAGTTCCGGATACCCGGCCATGAACACTGAAGCTTTCTTT. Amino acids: CASSSGYPAMNTEAFF.

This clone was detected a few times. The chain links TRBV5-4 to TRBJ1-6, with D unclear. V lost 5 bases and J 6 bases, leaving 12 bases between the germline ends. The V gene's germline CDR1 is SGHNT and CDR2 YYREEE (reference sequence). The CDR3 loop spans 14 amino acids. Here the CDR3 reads CASRPGRGNSPLHF. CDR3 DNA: TGTGCCAGCAGGCCTGGACGGGGTAATTCACCCCTCCACTTT.

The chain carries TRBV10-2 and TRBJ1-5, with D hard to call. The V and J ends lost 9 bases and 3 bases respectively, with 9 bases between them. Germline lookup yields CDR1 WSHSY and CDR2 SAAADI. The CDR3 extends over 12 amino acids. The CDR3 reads CASARDNQPQHF. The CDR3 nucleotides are TGCGCCAGTGCCCGGGACAATCAGCCCCAGCATTTT.

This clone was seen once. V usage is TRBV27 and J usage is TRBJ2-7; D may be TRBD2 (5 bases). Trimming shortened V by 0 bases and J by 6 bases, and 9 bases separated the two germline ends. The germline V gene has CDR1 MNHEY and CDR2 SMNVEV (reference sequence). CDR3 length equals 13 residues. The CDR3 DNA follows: TGTGCCAGCAGTTTATCGAGGGCAGTCGAGCAGTACTTC. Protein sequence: CASSLSRAVEQYF.

Here the CDR3 DNA reads TGTGCCTGGAGTGGTAGGGGTTACTCGCCCCAGCATTTT. This encodes CAWSGRGYSPQHF. The J gene is TRBJ1-5, the V gene TRBV30; possible D gene TRBD1, 5 bases. The CDR3 has 13 residues. The ends were cut back, 1 base at V and 9 bases at J, with 13 bases in the middle. The germline gives CDR1 GTSNPN, CDR2 SVGIG (reference sequence).

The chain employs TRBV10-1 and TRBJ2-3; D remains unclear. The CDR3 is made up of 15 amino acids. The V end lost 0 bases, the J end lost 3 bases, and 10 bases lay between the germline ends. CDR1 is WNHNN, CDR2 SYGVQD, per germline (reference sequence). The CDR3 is CASSESKAVTDTQYF. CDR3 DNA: TGCGCCAGCAGTGAGTCGAAAGCAGTAACAGATACGCAGTATTTT.

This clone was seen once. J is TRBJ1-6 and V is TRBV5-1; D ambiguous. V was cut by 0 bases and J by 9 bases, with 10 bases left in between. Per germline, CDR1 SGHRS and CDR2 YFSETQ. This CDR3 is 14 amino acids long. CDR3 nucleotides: TGCGCCAGCAGCTTGGAAGGGCTGCGTTCACCCCTCCACTTT. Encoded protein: CASSLEGLRSPLHF.

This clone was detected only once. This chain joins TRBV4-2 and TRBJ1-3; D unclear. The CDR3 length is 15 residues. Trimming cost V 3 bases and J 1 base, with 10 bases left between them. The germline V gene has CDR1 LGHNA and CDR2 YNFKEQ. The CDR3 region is CASSHGRISGNTIYF. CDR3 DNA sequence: TGTGCCAGCAGCCACGGACGGATTTCTGGAAACACCATATATTTT.

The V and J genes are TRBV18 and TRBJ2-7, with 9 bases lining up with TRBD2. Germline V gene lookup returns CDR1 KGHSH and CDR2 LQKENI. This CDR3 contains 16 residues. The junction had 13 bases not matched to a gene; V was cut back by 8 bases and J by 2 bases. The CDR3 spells CASTQGLAGRAYEQYF. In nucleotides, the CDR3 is TGTGCCAGCACTCAAGGGCTAGCGGGGAGAGCCTACGAGCAGTACTTC.

Here the CDR3 reads CASSEVRANGYTF. In DNA form, the CDR3 reads TGTGCCAGCAGTGAAGTCCGGGCAAATGGCTACACCTTC. This chain connects TRBV6-1 to TRBJ1-2, with D uncertain. The V gene's germline CDR1 is MNHNS and CDR2 SASEGT. The V gene lost 1 base and the J gene lost 6 bases, with 9 bases spanning the gap. The length of the CDR3 is 13 residues.

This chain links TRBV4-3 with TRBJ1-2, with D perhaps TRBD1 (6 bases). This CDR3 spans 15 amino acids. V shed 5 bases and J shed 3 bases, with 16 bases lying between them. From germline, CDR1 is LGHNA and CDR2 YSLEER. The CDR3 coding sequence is TGCGCCAGCAGCGTAGACAGGTCGGGGGACTATGGCTACACCTTC. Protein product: CASSVDRSGDYGYTF.

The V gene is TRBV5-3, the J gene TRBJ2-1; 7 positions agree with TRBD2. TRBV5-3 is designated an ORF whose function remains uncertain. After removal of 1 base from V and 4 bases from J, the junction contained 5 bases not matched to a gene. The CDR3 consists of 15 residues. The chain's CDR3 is CARSLKRGDYNEQFF. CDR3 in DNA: TGTGCCAGAAGCTTGAAGCGGGGTGATTACAATGAGCAGTTCTTC.

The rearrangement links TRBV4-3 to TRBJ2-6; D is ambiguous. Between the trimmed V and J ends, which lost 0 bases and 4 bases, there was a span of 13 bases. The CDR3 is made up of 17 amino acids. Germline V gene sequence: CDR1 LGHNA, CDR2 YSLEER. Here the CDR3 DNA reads TGCGCCAGCAGCCAAGACCGGGCCCTCACAGGGGCCAACGTCCTGACTTTC. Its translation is CASSQDRALTGANVLTF.

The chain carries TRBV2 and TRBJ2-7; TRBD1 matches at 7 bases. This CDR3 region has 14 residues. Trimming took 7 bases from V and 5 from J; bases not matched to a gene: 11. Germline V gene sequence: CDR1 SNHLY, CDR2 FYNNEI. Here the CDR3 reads CASMRLQGLDEQYF. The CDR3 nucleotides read TGTGCCAGCATGAGATTACAGGGGCTCGACGAGCAGTACTTC.

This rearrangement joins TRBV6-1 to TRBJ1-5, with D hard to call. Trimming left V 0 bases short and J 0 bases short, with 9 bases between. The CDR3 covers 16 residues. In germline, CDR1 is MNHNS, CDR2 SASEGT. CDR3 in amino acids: CASSEASGYSNQPQHF. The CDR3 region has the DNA TGTGCCAGCAGTGAAGCCTCGGGATATAGCAATCAGCCCCAGCATTTT.